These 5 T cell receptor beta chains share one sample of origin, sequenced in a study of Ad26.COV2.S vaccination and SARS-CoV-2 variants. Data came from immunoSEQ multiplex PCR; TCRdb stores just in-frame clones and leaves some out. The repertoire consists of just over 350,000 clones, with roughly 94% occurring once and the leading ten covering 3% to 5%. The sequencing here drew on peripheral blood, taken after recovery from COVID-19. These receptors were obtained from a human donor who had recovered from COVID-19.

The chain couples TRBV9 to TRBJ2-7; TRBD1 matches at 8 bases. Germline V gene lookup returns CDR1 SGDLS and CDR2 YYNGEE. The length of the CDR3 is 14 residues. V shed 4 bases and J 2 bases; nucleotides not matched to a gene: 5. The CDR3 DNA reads TGTGCCAGCAGCTCGGGACAGGCTCCCTACGAGCAGTACTTC. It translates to CASSSGQAPYEQYF.

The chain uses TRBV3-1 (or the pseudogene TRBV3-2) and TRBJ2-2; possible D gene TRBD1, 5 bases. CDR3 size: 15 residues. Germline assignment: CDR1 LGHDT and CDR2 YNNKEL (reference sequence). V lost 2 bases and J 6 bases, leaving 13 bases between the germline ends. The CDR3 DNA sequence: TGTGCCAGCAGCCAAACTAAGGGGTTCTCCGGGGAGCTGTTTTTT. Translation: CASSQTKGFSGELFF.

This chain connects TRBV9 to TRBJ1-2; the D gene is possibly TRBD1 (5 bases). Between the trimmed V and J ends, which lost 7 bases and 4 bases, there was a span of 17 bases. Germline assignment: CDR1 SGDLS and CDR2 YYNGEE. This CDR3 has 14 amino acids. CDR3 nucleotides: TGTGCCAGCGGTCCTCCCAGGGCCCCCTATGGCTACACCTTC. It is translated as CASGPPRAPYGYTF.

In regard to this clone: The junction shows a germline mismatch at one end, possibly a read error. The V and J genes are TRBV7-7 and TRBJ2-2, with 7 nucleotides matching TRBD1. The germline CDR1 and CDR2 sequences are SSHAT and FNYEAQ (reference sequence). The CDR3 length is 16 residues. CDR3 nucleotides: TGTGCTAGCAGCCCTTCCCGGGACAGAACCACCGGGGAGCTGTTTTTT. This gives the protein CASSPSRDRTTGELFF.

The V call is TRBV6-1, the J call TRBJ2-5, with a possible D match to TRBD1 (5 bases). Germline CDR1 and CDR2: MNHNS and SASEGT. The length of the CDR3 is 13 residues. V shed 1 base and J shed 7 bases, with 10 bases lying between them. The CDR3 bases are TGTGCCAGCAGTGAAGGGACAACGGGGACCCAGTACTTC. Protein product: CASSEGTTGTQYF.